These 9 T cell receptor beta chains share one sample of origin, sequenced in a study of chemoradiotherapy in HPV16-positive cancers. Repertoires were generated with immunoSEQ multiplex PCR, while TCRdb's copy carries only in-frame clones and drops some. The sample yields tens of thousands of clones, roughly 73% seen once. This specimen was taken from a patient who underwent chemoradiotherapy. The receptors were sampled from a human donor with HPV-associated anogenital cancer.

Here the CDR3 reads CASRAGGTNSPLHF. In DNA, the CDR3 is TGTGCCAGCAGGGCGGGAGGGACTAATTCACCCCTCCACTTT. V usage is TRBV6-6 and J usage is TRBJ1-6; maybe TRBD1 (5 bases). This CDR3 has 14 residues. V shed 6 bases and J shed 6 bases, with 12 bases lying between them. Germline-derived CDR1 and CDR2 are MNHNY and SVGAGI (reference sequence).

The V gene is TRBV2, the J gene TRBJ1-5, with a tentative D call TRBD1 (5 bases). The CDR3 runs to 14 residues. Germline CDR1 SNHLY, CDR2 FYNNEI. V lost 4 bases, J lost 0 bases, and 7 bases lay in between. CDR3 sequence (DNA): TGTGCCAGCAGTGGACAGACTAGCAATCAGCCCCAGCATTTT. This sequence encodes CASSGQTSNQPQHF. Together with reference TRBV2 and TRBJ1-5, the CDR3 gives the full variable domain: EPEVTQTPSHQVTQMGQEVILRCVPISNHLYFYWYRQILGQKVEFLVSFYNNEISEKSEIFDDQFSVERPDGSNFTLKIRSTKLEDSAMYFCASSGQTSNQPQHFGDGTRLSIL.

The chain couples TRBV2 to TRBJ2-3; D is perhaps TRBD2 (6 bases). Trimming stripped 5 bases from V and 0 bases from J, with 12 bases between. CDR1 is SNHLY and CDR2 is FYNNEI in the germline V gene. The CDR3 runs to 15 residues. Written as DNA, the CDR3 is TGTGCCAGCAGTAGTAGCGGAGCCAGCACAGATACGCAGTATTTT. This translates into CASSSSGASTDTQYF.

The chain carries TRBV27 and TRBJ1-2, with TRBD1 matching 7 bases. With V trimmed by 8 bases and J by 8 bases, 14 bases remained unmatched. The germline V gene encodes CDR1 MNHEY and CDR2 SMNVEV (reference sequence). The CDR3 covers 14 residues. For the CDR3, the DNA is TGTGCCAGCGGAAAACAGGGGACACTGAGGGGCTACACCTTC. Amino acid sequence: CASGKQGTLRGYTF.

This chain links TRBV28 with TRBJ1-2; D remains ambiguous. Germline V gene lookup returns CDR1 MDHEN and CDR2 SYDVKM. The CDR3 is 17 amino acids. Trimming removed 2 bases at V and 8 bases at J, with 24 bases between. The CDR3 coding sequence is TGTGCCAGCAGTTTACGCCGCACAGATGGAGAGGGAAAAGGCTACACCTTC. Protein product: CASSLRRTDGEGKGYTF.

The V and J genes are TRBV5-1 and TRBJ2-5, with D perhaps matching TRBD1 or TRBD2 (5 bases each). Deletions cut 7 bases from V and 2 bases from J, with 12 bases between. This CDR3 contains 13 residues. The germline CDR1 and CDR2 sequences are SGHRS and YFSETQ. This chain's CDR3 is CASRGSEQETQYF. DNA of the CDR3: TGCGCCAGCCGGGGCAGTGAACAAGAGACCCAGTACTTC.

Concerning this clone: The junction departs from germline at one end; a sequencing error may be responsible. Other DNA sequences in the sample encode the same CDR3. V gene TRBV7-8 combines with J gene TRBJ2-2; D is ambiguous. Germline CDR1 is SGHVS and CDR2 is FQNEAQ. This CDR3 is built from 12 residues. The CDR3 reads CASSTNTGELFF. In DNA, the CDR3 is TGTGCCAGCAGCACGAACACTGGGGAGCTGTTTTTT.

The chain employs TRBV19 and TRBJ2-1, with D possibly being TRBD1 or TRBD2 (6 bases each). This CDR3 is 15 amino acids long. Germline V CDR1 and CDR2: LNHDA, SQIVND (reference sequence). V lost 8 bases and J lost 1, with 15 bases in between. DNA for the CDR3: TGTGCCAGTGGGAGACAGGCGGGATCCTACAATGAGCAGTTCTTC. Translated, it gives CASGRQAGSYNEQFF.

This rearrangement joins TRBV6-5 to TRBJ1-6, with TRBD1 matching over 7 bases. With V trimmed by 6 bases and J by 9 bases, 8 bases remained unmatched. The CDR3 spans 14 residues. Germline-derived CDR1 and CDR2 are MNHEY and SVGAGI. The CDR3 DNA reads as TGTGCCAGCAGACCCACAGGGGTGGCTTCACCCCTCCACTTT. Its translation is CASRPTGVASPLHF.